Below, 26 T cell receptor beta chains from the same sample are listed, as sequenced in a study of control samples from healthy donors and cancer patients. Measured with immunoSEQ multiplex PCR; TCRdb has only the in-frame clones, and not every one. There are approximately 90,000 clones in the sample; approximately 81% occur only once, and approximately 2.1% lies in the top ten. The specimen sequenced was blood. These receptors were taken from a woman in her thirties or forties in good health.

This rearrangement joins TRBV15 to TRBJ1-2; D is ambiguous. The CDR3 length is 12 residues. Germline lookup yields CDR1 LNHNV and CDR2 YYDKDF (reference sequence). Between the trimmed V and J ends, which lost 5 bases and 4 bases, there was a span of 8 bases. CDR3 in amino acids: CATSQGTYGYTF. The CDR3 DNA follows: TGTGCCACCAGCCAAGGTACCTATGGCTACACCTTC.

A few counts support this clone. The genes are TRBV11-3 and TRBJ2-5, with a weak D call TRBD2 (5 bases). The CDR3 length is 13 residues. Trimming cost V 6 bases and J 5 bases, with 13 bases left between them. Germline loops: CDR1 SGHNT, CDR2 YENEEA. CDR3 sequence reads: CASSWTRSETQYF. CDR3 bases: TGTGCCAGCAGTTGGACTCGTTCTGAGACCCAGTACTTC.

J is TRBJ2-1 and V is TRBV9; 9 bases align to TRBD2. Germline V gene sequence: CDR1 SGDLS, CDR2 YYNGEE. The length of the CDR3 is 15 residues. V shed 0 bases and J 5 bases; nucleotides not matched to a gene: 3. CDR3 residues: CASSVGAGGHNEQFF. The CDR3, as DNA: TGTGCCAGCAGCGTAGGGGCGGGGGGGCACAATGAGCAGTTCTTC.

The V gene is TRBV11-1, the J gene TRBJ1-2; perhaps TRBD1 as D (6 bases). Germline loops: CDR1 SGHAT, CDR2 FQDESV (reference sequence). The CDR3 runs 15 residues. V was cut by 4 bases and J by 2 bases, with 14 bases left in between. The CDR3 region has the DNA TGTGCCAGCAGCTCCCTTCGGGGGGGCAACTATGGCTACACCTTC. This codes for CASSSLRGGNYGYTF.

This clone was seen only a few times. CDR3 sequence: CSASGNNSPLHF. CDR3 DNA sequence: TGCAGTGCTAGTGGAAATAATTCACCCCTCCACTTT. The chain is built from TRBV20-1 and TRBJ1-6; D call uncertain. CDR3 size: 12 residues. Per the germline V gene, CDR1 is DFQATT and CDR2 is SNEGSKA (reference sequence). Between the trimmed V and J ends, which lost 3 bases and 5 bases, there was a span of 5 bases.

This clone was seen just once. V usage is TRBV5-6 and J usage is TRBJ2-7; tentatively, D is TRBD1 or TRBD2 (5 bases each). V was pared by 4 bases and J by 0 bases, with 14 bases between. Germline assignment: CDR1 SGHDT and CDR2 YYEEEE. The CDR3 sequence is 15 residues long. Written as DNA, the CDR3 is TGTGCCAGCAGCCCACCGAGGGGTCCCTCCTACGAGCAGTACTTC. Amino acids: CASSPPRGPSYEQYF.

This clone was found a few times. This sequence joins TRBV4-2 and TRBJ2-7; 12 bases match TRBD1. Per germline, CDR1 LGHNA and CDR2 YNFKEQ. This CDR3 region has 15 residues. V lost 2 bases to trimming and J lost 6 bases; unmatched junction nucleotides: 5. The CDR3 sequence is CASSQTGTGGSEQYF. The CDR3 coding sequence is TGTGCCAGCAGCCAAACCGGGACAGGGGGCAGCGAGCAGTACTTC.

The genes are TRBV3-1 (or the pseudogene TRBV3-2) and TRBJ1-2; 9 bases line up with TRBD1. Germline loops: CDR1 LGHDT, CDR2 YNNKEL (reference sequence). V shed 4 bases and J 0 bases; nucleotides not matched to a gene: 3. This CDR3 has 15 amino acids. DNA of the CDR3: TGTGCCAGCAGCCGAGGGACAGGGACTAACTATGGCTACACCTTC. Translated: CASSRGTGTNYGYTF.

This clone appeared once. The V call is TRBV30, the J call TRBJ2-7, with D possibly TRBD2 on 6 matching bases. This CDR3 spans 15 amino acids. The V end lost 0 bases, the J end lost 6 bases, and 18 bases lay between the germline ends. The germline V gene encodes CDR1 GTSNPN and CDR2 SVGIG (reference sequence). The CDR3 here is CAWSVRRAGLGEQYF. The CDR3, as DNA: TGTGCCTGGAGTGTAAGGCGAGCGGGCCTCGGCGAGCAGTACTTC.

The rearrangement uses TRBV5-1 and TRBJ2-7; no clear D. The V gene lost 4 bases and the J gene lost 4 bases, with 6 bases spanning the gap. This CDR3 contains 11 residues. The germline gives CDR1 SGHRS, CDR2 YFSETQ. The CDR3 here is CASSLDYEQYF. In DNA form, the CDR3 reads TGCGCCAGCAGCCTTGATTACGAGCAGTACTTC. Supplemented by reference TRBV5-1 and TRBJ2-7, the full variable domain reads KAGVTQTPRYLIKTRGQQVTLSCSPISGHRSVSWYQQTPGQGLQFLFEYFSETQRNKGNFPGRFSGRQFSNSRSEMNVSTLELGDSALYLCASSLDYEQYFGPGTRLTVT.

V usage is TRBV9 and J usage is TRBJ2-7; D may correspond to TRBD1 or TRBD2 (5 bases each). CDR1 and CDR2 from the germline V gene are SGDLS and YYNGEE. The CDR3 runs to 14 residues. Between the trimmed V and J ends, which lost 4 bases and 6 bases, there was a span of 17 bases. CDR3 amino acids: CASSPEGLASEQYF. The CDR3 DNA is TGTGCCAGCAGCCCTGAGGGGCTAGCTAGCGAGCAGTACTTC.

The V call is TRBV5-1, the J call TRBJ1-6; D remains unclear. Germline values: CDR1 SGHRS, CDR2 YFSETQ. The CDR3 length is 13 residues. V lost 7 bases to trimming and J lost 5 bases, with 10 bases between them. The CDR3 loop is CASGQDHNSPLHF. In nucleotides, the CDR3 is TGCGCCAGCGGGCAGGACCATAATTCACCCCTCCACTTT.

The chain couples TRBV9 to TRBJ1-2; D may be TRBD1 (5 bases). The CDR3 sequence is 15 residues long. Deletions cut 2 bases from V and 0 bases from J, with 11 bases between. CDR1 is SGDLS, CDR2 YYNGEE, per germline. CDR3 DNA: TGTGCCAGCAGCGTGTGGGACCGCGCTAACTATGGCTACACCTTC. Its protein product is CASSVWDRANYGYTF.

V and J are TRBV3-1 (or the pseudogene TRBV3-2) and TRBJ1-6, with 9 bases that match TRBD1. CDR1 and CDR2 from the germline V gene are LGHDT and YNNKEL (reference sequence). The CDR3 runs to 16 residues. After removal of 1 base from V and 6 bases from J, the junction contained 4 bases not matched to a gene. CDR3 protein: CASSQGKTGGNSPLHF. The CDR3, as DNA: TGTGCCAGCAGCCAAGGGAAGACAGGGGGTAATTCACCCCTCCACTTT.

The V call is TRBV30, the J call TRBJ2-3; D not certain. This CDR3 is 13 amino acids long. Germline V gene sequence: CDR1 GTSNPN, CDR2 SVGIG (reference sequence). V lost 4 bases to trimming and J lost 2 bases, with 10 bases between them. The CDR3 region is CAWIRPNTDTQYF. In DNA, the CDR3 is TGTGCCTGGATTAGGCCCAACACAGATACGCAGTATTTT.

The chain recombines TRBV4-3 with TRBJ1-5, with TRBD1 identical over 7 bases. This CDR3 comprises 17 residues. V shed 4 bases, J shed 7 bases, and the junction held 16 bases outside the gene matches. Germline values: CDR1 LGHNA, CDR2 YSLEER. CDR3 protein: CASSPYAYRQGGQPQHF. The DNA of the CDR3 is TGCGCCAGCAGCCCCTACGCGTATAGACAGGGAGGGCAGCCCCAGCATTTT.

The chain carries TRBV10-3 and TRBJ1-6; 8 bases agree with TRBD1. The CDR3 totals 16 residues. Germline trimming cut 10 bases from V and 8 bases from J; bases unmatched to any gene: 16. Germline values: CDR1 ENHRY, CDR2 SYGVKD. The CDR3 bases are TGTGCCACCAGGCCGGGACAGGCAGGATGGGATTCACCCCTCCACTTT. Translation gives CATRPGQAGWDSPLHF.

This clone has only one observation. V is TRBV2 and J is TRBJ2-1; no clear D. The CDR3 is 13 amino acids. Germline V lookup: CDR1 SNHLY, CDR2 FYNNEI. Trimming stripped 11 bases from V and 2 bases from J, with 13 bases between. The CDR3 sequence is CAPRASPYNEQFF. The CDR3 DNA is TGTGCCCCCCGGGCATCCCCCTACAATGAGCAGTTCTTC. Based on the CDR3 plus reference TRBV2 and TRBJ2-1, the full variable domain is EPEVTQTPSHQVTQMGQEVILRCVPISNHLYFYWYRQILGQKVEFLVSFYNNEISEKSEIFDDQFSVERPDGSNFTLKIRSTKLEDSAMYFCAPRASPYNEQFFGPGTRLTVL.

This sequence joins TRBV29-1 and TRBJ1-2, with D unresolved. The CDR3 has 13 amino acids. Deletions cut 4 bases from V and 5 bases from J, with 14 bases between. CDR1 and CDR2 (germline): SQVTM, ANQGSEA. CDR3 nucleotides: TGCAGCGTTGGTGAGACCCGTGGGTATGGCTACACCTTC. Protein sequence: CSVGETRGYGYTF. Filled out from reference TRBV29-1 and TRBJ1-2, the complete variable domain reads SAVISQKPSRDICQRGTSLTIQCQVDSQVTMMFWYRQQPGQSLTLIATANQGSEATYESGFVIDKFPISRPNLTFSTLTVSNMSPEDSSIYLCSVGETRGYGYTFGSGTRLTVV.

This clone occurred a few times. V gene TRBV13 combines with J gene TRBJ2-2, with 8 bases matching TRBD1. Germline assignment: CDR1 PRHDT and CDR2 FYEKMQ (reference sequence). The junction had 10 bases not matched to a gene; V was cut back by 0 bases and J by 1 base. The CDR3 sequence is 19 residues long. The CDR3 protein is CASSLGPRDRIKNTGELFF. For the CDR3, the DNA is TGTGCCAGCAGCTTAGGCCCTAGGGACAGGATTAAGAACACCGGGGAGCTGTTTTTT.

The chain carries TRBV6-1 and TRBJ2-7, with D perhaps matching TRBD2 (7 bases). V was trimmed by 3 bases and J by 2 bases, leaving 14 bases between them. This CDR3 is built from 15 residues. The germline V gene encodes CDR1 MNHNS and CDR2 SASEGT. The CDR3 spells CASSDNGGPPYEQYF. CDR3 bases: TGTGCCAGCAGTGACAACGGGGGGCCCCCCTACGAGCAGTACTTC.

The V and J genes are TRBV6-5 and TRBJ1-4; the match to TRBD1 covers 7 bases. Germline CDR1 reads MNHEY; CDR2 reads SVGAGI. J lost 4 bases, V lost 10 bases, and 6 bases had no gene match. The CDR3 consists of 13 residues. DNA for the CDR3: TGTGCCACAGGGGGGAGATATAATGAAAAACTGTTTTTT. Translated: CATGGRYNEKLFF.

This chain links TRBV7-3 with TRBJ2-3, with D possibly matching TRBD1 (6 bases). V gave up 5 bases and J gave up 3 bases, with 18 bases separating them. Germline CDR1 reads SGHTA; CDR2 reads FQGTGA. This CDR3 contains 16 residues. The CDR3: CASSHPGRGDTDTQYF. In DNA form, the CDR3 reads TGTGCCAGCAGCCACCCCGGCAGGGGCGATACAGATACGCAGTATTTT.

The sample holds one count of this clone. This rearrangement joins TRBV3-1 (or the pseudogene TRBV3-2) to TRBJ2-3; 12 nucleotides align to TRBD2. J gave up 2 bases and V 5 bases, and 8 bases lay outside the gene matches. Germline CDR1 is LGHDT and CDR2 is YNNKEL (reference sequence). This CDR3 comprises 17 residues. DNA of the CDR3: TGTGCCAGCAGCACACGACTAGCGGGGGCCCACACAGATACGCAGTATTTT. Encoded protein: CASSTRLAGAHTDTQYF.

The chain has TRBV30 and TRBJ1-5, with unresolved D. This CDR3 comprises 12 residues. Germline V gene sequence: CDR1 GTSNPN, CDR2 SVGIG (reference sequence). V was shortened by 2 bases and J by 5 bases, with 7 bases between the two germline ends. The CDR3 here is CAWSQGHQPQHF. CDR3 DNA: TGTGCCTGGAGTCAAGGACATCAGCCCCAGCATTTT.

CDR3 loop: CASSPSPGQRNEKLFF. The CDR3 DNA reads as TGTGCCAGCAGTCCTTCCCCGGGACAGCGTAATGAAAAACTGTTTTTT. This chain joins TRBV9 and TRBJ1-4; 7 positions match TRBD1. J was trimmed by 4 bases and V by 5 bases; bases with no gene match: 11. CDR3 length equals 16 residues. Germline V lookup: CDR1 SGDLS, CDR2 YYNGEE.